The 31 T cell receptor beta chains presented below share a single source sample, sequenced in a study of T-cell reconstitution after alpha-beta-depleted transplantation in children. Unique molecular identifiers tagged the TCRbeta library. TCRdb reprocessed the PCR reads with MiXCR, giving one entry per CDR3 protein. Of 500,000 to 600,000 distinct CDR3 sequences listed, around 20% are singletons. The sequences come from PBMCs from the stem cell graft donor, collected from the stem cell graft. These receptors originate from a human donor who donated a stem cell graft to a child with acute lymphoblastic leukemia.

In this sample, this clonotype turned up once. This chain joins TRBV3-1 and TRBJ2-3, with D perhaps given as TRBD1 or TRBD2 (6 bases each). Germline values: CDR1 LGHDT, CDR2 YNNKEL (reference sequence). V was pared by 4 bases and J by 5 bases, with 25 bases between. The CDR3 spans 18 residues. CDR3 region: CASSPGGLGLEAGDTQYF. DNA for the CDR3: TGTGCCAGCAGCCCTGGGGGGCTGGGTCTAGAGGCAGGAGATACGCAGTATTTT.

This clonotype was found a few times. This chain links TRBV7-9 with TRBJ2-2, with TRBD1 matching over 9 bases. The CDR3 sequence is 13 residues long. Germline V CDR1 and CDR2: SEHNR, FQNEAQ (reference sequence). V was pared by 6 bases and J by 6 bases, with 2 bases of the junction left unmatched. Here the CDR3 DNA reads TGTGCCAGCAGGCGGGACAGGGCCGGGGAGCTGTTTTTT. Protein sequence: CASRRDRAGELFF.

This clonotype was counted between two and nine times. This chain joins TRBV6-5 and TRBJ1-1; 10 bases match TRBD1. The CDR3 length is 14 residues. The trim removed 6 bases at V and 5 bases at J, leaving 6 bases unmatched. Looked up from germline, CDR1 is MNHEY and CDR2 is SVGAGI. The CDR3 DNA reads TGTGCCAGCAGCGCCGGGGACAGGGGTACTGAAGCTTTCTTT. This translates into CASSAGDRGTEAFF.

The rearrangement uses TRBV7-9 and TRBJ1-3; the D gene is possibly TRBD1 (6 bases). The CDR3 contains 15 residues. The V gene lost 5 bases and the J gene lost 3 bases, with 14 bases spanning the gap. CDR1 SEHNR and CDR2 FQNEAQ come from the germline V gene (reference sequence). This CDR3 reads CASSPIPGDGNTIYF. The DNA of the CDR3 is TGTGCCAGCAGCCCTATACCAGGGGATGGAAACACCATATATTTT.

This clonotype was recorded a few times. V is TRBV4-1 and J is TRBJ2-5; 14 bases align to TRBD2. The CDR3 runs to 15 residues. V dropped 4 bases and J dropped 5; count of bases not matched to a gene: 3. Germline V gene sequence: CDR1 MGHRA, CDR2 YSYEKL. The CDR3 DNA reads as TGCGCCAGCAGCCTCGGGACTAGCGGGAGTGAGACCCAGTACTTC. Residues: CASSLGTSGSETQYF.

This clonotype was detected only a few times. The J gene is TRBJ2-3, the V gene TRBV4-2, with 7 nucleotides matching TRBD1. The CDR3 has 15 amino acids. V shed 4 bases and J 5 bases; nucleotides not matched to a gene: 9. Per the germline V gene, CDR1 is LGHNA and CDR2 is YNFKEQ. The CDR3 DNA reads TGTGCCAGCAGCCGACCACCGACAGGGCTAGATACGCAGTATTTT. This translates into CASSRPPTGLDTQYF.

This clonotype came up a few times. CDR3 sequence (DNA): TGTGCCAGTAGAGAGGGGTACGATGAGCAGTTCTTC. It translates to CASREGYDEQFF. The rearrangement joins TRBV19 to TRBJ2-1, with D tentatively TRBD1 or TRBD2 (5 bases each). This CDR3 spans 12 amino acids. The V end was cut by 6 bases, the J end by 8 bases, with 11 bases between. Germline lookup yields CDR1 LNHDA and CDR2 SQIVND (reference sequence).

This sequence joins TRBV5-1 and TRBJ2-7; the match to TRBD1 covers 7 bases. Trimming took 4 bases from V and 3 from J; bases not matched to a gene: 7. The CDR3 totals 14 residues. The germline CDR1 and CDR2 sequences are SGHRS and YFSETQ. The CDR3 DNA is TGCGCCAGCAGCGGGGACAGATTAGGCTACGAGCAGTACTTC. Its translation: CASSGDRLGYEQYF.

This clonotype was detected many times. The rearrangement joins TRBV12-3 or TRBV12-4 to TRBJ2-3; no clear D gene. CDR3 length equals 11 residues. V gave up 7 bases and J gave up 0 bases, with 2 bases separating them. CDR3 nucleotides: TGTGCCAGCACCAGCACAGATACGCAGTATTTT. Translation: CASTSTDTQYF.

For the CDR3, the DNA is TGTGCCAGCTCACCTCGCAGGGGCGATCTCGGCGAGCAGTACTTC. It codes for CASSPRRGDLGEQYF. This chain uses TRBV18 with TRBJ2-7; a possible D gene is TRBD1 (6 bases). Germline V gene sequence: CDR1 KGHSH, CDR2 LQKENI. CDR3 size: 15 residues. Trimming pared 3 bases from V and 6 bases from J, leaving 18 bases between.

The V call is TRBV20-1, the J call TRBJ2-3; 9 bases are shared with TRBD2. CDR3 length: 17 residues. Germline assignment: CDR1 DFQATT and CDR2 SNEGSKA (reference sequence). The V and J ends lost 0 bases and 1 base, in that order; junction bases with no gene match: 8. The CDR3, as DNA: TGCAGTGCTAGAGATACTAGCGGGCGGAGTGGCACAGATACGCAGTATTTT. Translated, it gives CSARDTSGRSGTDTQYF.

This clonotype was counted only a few times. The chain joins TRBV7-9 to TRBJ1-1; TRBD1 is a possible D gene (5 bases). The CDR3 length is 12 residues. V was clipped by 6 bases and J by 5 bases, with 10 bases between them. Germline-derived CDR1 and CDR2 are SEHNR and FQNEAQ (reference sequence). The CDR3 loop is CASRAGRTEAFF. For the CDR3, the DNA is TGTGCCAGCAGGGCAGGGAGGACTGAAGCTTTCTTT.

Only a few counts were recorded for this clonotype. The chain uses TRBV13 and TRBJ2-7; the D gene could be TRBD1 or TRBD2 (6 bases each). Germline CDR1 reads PRHDT; CDR2 reads FYEKMQ (reference sequence). The length of the CDR3 is 15 residues. Trimming took off 4 bases at V and 2 bases at J, with 15 bases between the two ends. The chain's CDR3 is CASSSPQGGPYEQYF. The CDR3 DNA follows: TGTGCCAGCAGCTCGCCACAGGGAGGCCCCTACGAGCAGTACTTC.

The chain is built from TRBV6-1 and TRBJ2-7; either TRBD1 or TRBD2 may supply D (5 bases each). CDR1 MNHNS and CDR2 SASEGT come from the germline V gene. Trimming shortened V by 5 bases and J by 6 bases, and 20 bases separated the two germline ends. The CDR3 loop spans 15 amino acids. CDR3 sequence reads: CASSLRDGAPSEQYF. The CDR3 DNA is TGTGCCAGCAGTCTCCGGGACGGTGCCCCCTCCGAGCAGTACTTC.

V gene TRBV19 combines with J gene TRBJ2-1; D might be TRBD2 (6 bases). CDR3 length: 16 residues. Germline V lookup: CDR1 LNHDA, CDR2 SQIVND (reference sequence). The ends were cut back, 1 base at V and 4 bases at J, with 14 bases in the middle. The CDR3 region has the DNA TGTGCCAGTAGTATAGGTCTAGCGCCCCGGTACAATGAGCAGTTCTTC. This translates into CASSIGLAPRYNEQFF.

This chain connects TRBV12-3 or TRBV12-4 to TRBJ2-7, with D perhaps matching TRBD1 or TRBD2 (6 bases each). This CDR3 comprises 13 residues. V lost 3 bases, J lost 5 bases, and 11 bases lay in between. DNA of the CDR3: TGTGCCAGCAGTTTGCCTGGGGGGCACGAGCAGTACTTC. This translates into CASSLPGGHEQYF.

The chain is built from TRBV19 and TRBJ2-2, with TRBD2 matching over 11 bases. Germline lookup yields CDR1 LNHDA and CDR2 SQIVND (reference sequence). This CDR3 spans 16 amino acids. V lost 6 bases, J lost 6 bases, and 9 bases stayed unmatched. The CDR3 sequence is CASRDISGRAAGELFF. CDR3 nucleotides: TGTGCCAGTAGGGATATTAGCGGGAGGGCCGCCGGGGAGCTGTTTTTT.

The V call is TRBV7-6, the J call TRBJ2-7, with 8 bases aligning to TRBD1. V shed 3 bases, J shed 3 bases, and the junction held 4 bases outside the gene matches. The germline gives CDR1 SGHVS, CDR2 FNYEAQ. The CDR3 consists of 14 residues. CDR3 in amino acids: CASSLGQADYEQYF. CDR3 nucleotide sequence: TGTGCCAGCAGCTTGGGACAGGCGGACTACGAGCAGTACTTC.

This clonotype was observed a few times. This rearrangement joins TRBV7-6 to TRBJ2-7, with D perhaps TRBD2 (5 bases). This CDR3 is built from 15 residues. V was pared by 1 base and J by 3 bases, with 13 bases between. From germline, CDR1 is SGHVS and CDR2 FNYEAQ. The CDR3 protein is CASSLGSGNGYEQYF. As DNA, the CDR3 is TGTGCCAGCAGCTTAGGATCCGGGAATGGCTACGAGCAGTACTTC.

This clonotype was recorded a few times. V gene TRBV3-1 combines with J gene TRBJ2-2; 8 bases match TRBD2. Unmatched junction bases numbered 7, after V lost 8 bases and J lost 2 bases. The CDR3 spans 15 residues. CDR1 and CDR2 (germline): LGHDT, YNNKEL (reference sequence). Here the CDR3 reads CASGTSGYNTGELFF. DNA for the CDR3: TGTGCCAGCGGTACTAGCGGTTATAACACCGGGGAGCTGTTTTTT.

The chain links TRBV27 to TRBJ2-1, with D maybe TRBD2 (6 bases). The CDR3 has 13 residues. V dropped 11 bases and J dropped 6 bases, with 17 bases sitting between them. The germline gives CDR1 MNHEY, CDR2 SMNVEV (reference sequence). The CDR3: CASALASANEQFF. CDR3 coding DNA: TGTGCCTCAGCTTTGGCTAGCGCCAATGAGCAGTTCTTC.

This clonotype was observed at least ten times. The germline gene is not matched at one end of the junction; a read error may be the cause. In DNA, the CDR3 is TGCGCCAGCAGCTTTCAGGGGAGCACAGATACGCAGTATTTT. It encodes CASSFQGSTDTQYF. This chain connects TRBV28 to TRBJ2-3; D is possibly TRBD1 (6 bases). CDR3 length: 14 amino acids. The germline V gene encodes CDR1 MDHEN and CDR2 SYDVKM.

The chain combines TRBV29-1 with TRBJ2-3; D is perhaps TRBD1 or TRBD2 (5 bases each). Germline values: CDR1 SQVTM, CDR2 ANQGSEA. The CDR3 covers 19 residues. V dropped 2 bases and J dropped 3 bases, with 27 bases sitting between them. The CDR3 nucleotides are TGCAGCGTTGAACGCAAACGAAAGAGGAGGAGTAGGGGAACAGATACGCAGTATTTT. Translated: CSVERKRKRRSRGTDTQYF.

This clonotype occurred a few times. The rearrangement uses TRBV10-3 and TRBJ2-3; TRBD2 aligns across 7 bases. Germline V gives CDR1 ENHRY, CDR2 SYGVKD. This CDR3 comprises 17 residues. After removal of 2 bases from V and 2 bases from J, the junction contained 10 bases not matched to a gene. The CDR3 is CAISETLSGGSTDTQYF. For the CDR3, the DNA is TGTGCCATCAGTGAGACCCTCTCGGGGGGATCCACAGATACGCAGTATTTT.

This clonotype was counted between two and nine times. The gene calls are TRBV7-9 and TRBJ1-5; D may be TRBD1 (5 bases). This CDR3 contains 14 residues. CDR1 is SEHNR, CDR2 FQNEAQ, per germline (reference sequence). Trimming pared 1 base from V and 4 bases from J, leaving 8 bases between. The CDR3 nucleotides read TGTGCCAGCAGCTTAGGGTCAGGGAATCAGCCCCAGCATTTT. Translated: CASSLGSGNQPQHF.

This clonotype has just a few counts. The gene calls are TRBV7-8 and TRBJ1-6; TRBD1 matches at 11 bases. The V and J ends lost 3 bases and 6 bases, in that order; junction bases with no gene match: 7. CDR3 size: 17 residues. CDR1 is SGHVS, CDR2 FQNEAQ, per germline. Here the CDR3 DNA reads TGTGCCAGCAGCTTGTTTCCGGGACAGGGGGGTAATTCACCCCTCCACTTT. This translates into CASSLFPGQGGNSPLHF.

This clonotype was counted only a few times. The chain recombines TRBV9 with TRBJ2-1; D is unresolved. This CDR3 contains 15 residues. With 3 bases removed from V and 0 bases from J, the gap between germline ends came to 10 bases. Germline CDR1 and CDR2: SGDLS and YYNGEE. CDR3 in amino acids: CASSEAAGSYNEQFF. The CDR3 DNA reads TGTGCCAGCAGCGAGGCGGCCGGCTCCTACAATGAGCAGTTCTTC.

This clonotype was observed a few times. The rearrangement uses TRBV14 and TRBJ2-1; tentatively, D is TRBD1 (6 bases). The CDR3 is made up of 13 amino acids. V lost 1 base, J lost 10 bases, and 11 bases lay in between. CDR1 is SGHDN, CDR2 FVKESK, per germline. The chain's CDR3 is CASSQGTGTEQFF. CDR3 in DNA: TGTGCCAGCAGCCAAGGTACCGGGACAGAGCAGTTCTTC. Filled out from reference TRBV14 and TRBJ2-1, the complete variable domain reads EAGVTQFPSHSVIEKGQTVTLRCDPISGHDNLYWYRRVMGKEIKFLLHFVKESKQDESGMPNNRFLAERTGGTYSTLKVQPAELEDSGVYFCASSQGTGTEQFFGPGTRLTVL.

There are a few counts of this clonotype. The genes are TRBV5-1 and TRBJ2-1; 14 bases line up with TRBD2. Trimming cost V 3 bases and J 7 bases; bases outside gene matches: 9. The CDR3 consists of 17 residues. Germline V gives CDR1 SGHRS, CDR2 YFSETQ. The DNA for the CDR3 is TGCGCCAGCAGCTGGGGGACTAGCGGGAGTAGTCTAAATGAGCAGTTCTTC. Protein sequence: CASSWGTSGSSLNEQFF. The full variable domain, in which reference TRBV5-1 and TRBJ2-1 provide the parts outside the CDR3, is KAGVTQTPRYLIKTRGQQVTLSCSPISGHRSVSWYQQTPGQGLQFLFEYFSETQRNKGNFPGRFSGRQFSNSRSEMNVSTLELGDSALYLCASSWGTSGSSLNEQFFGPGTRLTVL.

The rearrangement joins TRBV6-5 to TRBJ1-2; unclear D gene. The CDR3 contains 13 residues. Germline V lookup: CDR1 MNHEY, CDR2 SVGAGI. V was trimmed by 4 bases and J by 8 bases, leaving 14 bases between them. The CDR3 DNA sequence: TGTGCCAGCAGTTCCCCACCCCGTGGAGGCTACACCTTC. Encoded protein: CASSSPPRGGYTF.

Only a few counts were recorded for this clonotype. The J gene is TRBJ2-2, the V gene TRBV12-3 or TRBV12-4; 9 nucleotides match TRBD1. J was trimmed by 3 bases and V by 8 bases; bases with no gene match: 7. The CDR3 sequence is 15 residues long. The CDR3 bases are TGTGCCAGCCAGGCCGGGACAGGGTACACCGGGGAGCTGTTTTTT. Translated, it gives CASQAGTGYTGELFF.